This entry describes one T cell receptor (beta chain). Its antigen is unknown. The data were taken from a study of vaccination effects on CD4 cells after COVID-19. Whole-study results and caveats: Substantial clonal contraction characterized both infection- and vaccine-induced clones late after vaccination.

Trimming cost V 1 base and J 5 bases; bases outside gene matches: 12. The CDR3 contains 16 residues. Germline assignment: CDR1 SGDLS and CDR2 YYNGEE. The ViraFEST assay expanded antigen-specific CD4+ T cells with viral peptide pools before sequencing. Upon completion of more than eight days in culture, CD4+ T cells were isolated. The infection with SARS-CoV-2 (confirmed by PCR) occurred in this person between March and December 2020. The method was immunoSEQ multiplex PCR; TCRdb's version includes in-frame clones alone and lacks a portion of them. Among more than 20,000 clones, about 77% were seen once, and the ten largest hold less than 20%.

The genes are TRBV9 and TRBJ2-7; the match to TRBD1 covers 7 bases. The starting material was CD4+ T cells from PBMCs cultured with HCoV-NL63 spike peptides, obtained before COVID-19 vaccination. The receptor comes from a human donor who had a prior SARS-CoV-2 infection. The CDR3 reads CASSVRGDRNPDEQYF. The DNA of the CDR3 is TGTGCCAGCAGCGTACGTGGGGACAGAAATCCGGACGAGCAGTACTTC. Full variable domain (missing parts from reference TRBV9 and TRBJ2-7): DSGVTQTPKHLITATGQRVTLRCSPRSGDLSVYWYQQSLDQGLQFLIQYYNGEERAKGNILERFSAQQFPDLHSELNLSSLELGDSALYFCASSVRGDRNPDEQYFGPGTRLTVT.